The source of this T cell receptor beta chain is a study of T cell changes during pregnancy in multiple sclerosis. The assay was immunoSEQ multiplex PCR, and TCRdb's table has in-frame clones only and misses some. The data show tens of thousands of clones, roughly nine tenths seen once. CDR3 length: 18 residues. CDR1 and CDR2 (germline): GTSNPN, SVGIG (reference sequence). V shed 2 bases and J 9 bases; nucleotides not matched to a gene: 17. V is TRBV30 and J is TRBJ2-2; 11 bases are shared with TRBD1. The source material was CD4+ T cells from peripheral blood mononuclear cells, sampled after pregnancy. The clonotype was recovered from a female donor with multiple sclerosis, enrolled in a pregnancy study. This CDR3 reads CAWSPKTRDRGYVRELFF. The CDR3 DNA is TGTGCCTGGAGTCCGAAAACCCGGGACAGGGGGTATGTCCGGGAGCTGTTTTTT.